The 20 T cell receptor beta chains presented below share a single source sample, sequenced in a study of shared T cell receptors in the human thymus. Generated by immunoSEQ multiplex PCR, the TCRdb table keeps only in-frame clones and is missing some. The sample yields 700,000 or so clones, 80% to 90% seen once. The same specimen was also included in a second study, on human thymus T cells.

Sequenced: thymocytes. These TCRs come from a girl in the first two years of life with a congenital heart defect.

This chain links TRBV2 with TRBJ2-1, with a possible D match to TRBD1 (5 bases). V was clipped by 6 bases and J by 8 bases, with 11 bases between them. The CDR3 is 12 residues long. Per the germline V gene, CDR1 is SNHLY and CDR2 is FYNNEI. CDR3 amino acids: CASSATVHEQFF. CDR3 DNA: TGTGCCAGCAGCGCGACAGTACATGAGCAGTTCTTC.

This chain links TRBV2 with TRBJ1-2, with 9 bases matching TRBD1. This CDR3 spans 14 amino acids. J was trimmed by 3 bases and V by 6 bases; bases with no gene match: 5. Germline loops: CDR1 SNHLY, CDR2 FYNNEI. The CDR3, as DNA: TGTGCCAGCAGAGGACAGGGGCCCGACTATGGCTACACCTTC. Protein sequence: CASRGQGPDYGYTF. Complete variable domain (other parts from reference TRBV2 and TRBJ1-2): EPEVTQTPSHQVTQMGQEVILRCVPISNHLYFYWYRQILGQKVEFLVSFYNNEISEKSEIFDDQFSVERPDGSNFTLKIRSTKLEDSAMYFCASRGQGPDYGYTFGSGTRLTVV.

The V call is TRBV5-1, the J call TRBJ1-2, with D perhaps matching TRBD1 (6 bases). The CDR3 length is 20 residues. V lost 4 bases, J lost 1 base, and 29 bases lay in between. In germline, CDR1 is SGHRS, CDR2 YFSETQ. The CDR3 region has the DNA TGCGCCAGCAGCCCTGGCGGCCAGGGGCCAACCAGAATGATTAACTATGGCTACACCTTC. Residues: CASSPGGQGPTRMINYGYTF.

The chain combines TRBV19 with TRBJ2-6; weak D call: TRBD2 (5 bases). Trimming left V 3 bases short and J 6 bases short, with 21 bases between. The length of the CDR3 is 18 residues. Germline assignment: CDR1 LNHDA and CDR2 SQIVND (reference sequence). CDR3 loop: CASSIDSIMRVPANVLTF. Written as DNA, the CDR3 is TGTGCCAGTAGTATCGATTCGATAATGAGGGTGCCGGCCAACGTCCTGACTTTC.

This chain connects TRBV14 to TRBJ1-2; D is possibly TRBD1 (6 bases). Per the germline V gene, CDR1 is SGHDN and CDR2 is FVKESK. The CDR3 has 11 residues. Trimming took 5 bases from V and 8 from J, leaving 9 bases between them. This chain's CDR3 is CASSDQGGYTF. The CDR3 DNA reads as TGTGCCAGCAGCGACCAGGGGGGCTACACCTTC.

The CDR3 DNA follows: TGTGCCAGTAGTAAAGGGGCAGAAGACACAGATACGCAGTATTTT. Protein: CASSKGAEDTDTQYF. This chain uses TRBV19 with TRBJ2-3, with D tentatively TRBD1 (5 bases). Between the trimmed V and J ends, which lost 4 bases and 2 bases, there was a span of 13 bases. This CDR3 is built from 15 residues. The germline CDR1 and CDR2 sequences are LNHDA and SQIVND (reference sequence).

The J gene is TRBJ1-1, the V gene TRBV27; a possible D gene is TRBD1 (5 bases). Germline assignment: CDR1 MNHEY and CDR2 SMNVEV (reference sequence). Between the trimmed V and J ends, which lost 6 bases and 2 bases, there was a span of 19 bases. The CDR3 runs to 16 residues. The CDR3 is CASRSTRHTGNTEAFF. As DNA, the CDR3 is TGTGCCAGCAGGTCAACTCGACACACAGGTAACACTGAAGCTTTCTTT.

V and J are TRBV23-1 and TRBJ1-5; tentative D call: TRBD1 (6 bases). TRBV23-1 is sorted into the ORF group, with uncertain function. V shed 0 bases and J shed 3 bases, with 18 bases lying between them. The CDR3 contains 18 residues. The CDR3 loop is CASSQSGARHRANQPQHF. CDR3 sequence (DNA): TGCGCCAGCAGTCAATCGGGGGCCCGTCACAGGGCCAATCAGCCCCAGCATTTT.

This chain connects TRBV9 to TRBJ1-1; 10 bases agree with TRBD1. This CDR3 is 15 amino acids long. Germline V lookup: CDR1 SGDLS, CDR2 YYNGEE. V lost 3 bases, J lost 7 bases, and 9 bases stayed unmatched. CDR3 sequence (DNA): TGTGCCAGCAGCGAGACCCCAGGACAGGGGGTTGAAGCTTTCTTT. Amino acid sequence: CASSETPGQGVEAFF.

The CDR3 region is CASSQESGQGKYTF. CDR3 coding DNA: TGTGCCAGCAGCCAAGAGAGTGGACAGGGGAAATACACCTTC. The V call is TRBV14, the J call TRBJ1-2; 9 nucleotides agree with TRBD1. Germline V gene sequence: CDR1 SGHDN, CDR2 FVKESK. V lost 0 bases to trimming and J lost 11 bases; unmatched junction nucleotides: 7. This CDR3 has 14 residues.

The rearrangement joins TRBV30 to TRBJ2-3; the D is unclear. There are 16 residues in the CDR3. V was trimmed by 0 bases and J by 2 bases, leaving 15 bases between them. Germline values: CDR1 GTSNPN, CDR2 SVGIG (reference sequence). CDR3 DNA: TGTGCCTGGAGTGTACCGGCGGAAGTTTACACAGATACGCAGTATTTT. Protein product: CAWSVPAEVYTDTQYF.

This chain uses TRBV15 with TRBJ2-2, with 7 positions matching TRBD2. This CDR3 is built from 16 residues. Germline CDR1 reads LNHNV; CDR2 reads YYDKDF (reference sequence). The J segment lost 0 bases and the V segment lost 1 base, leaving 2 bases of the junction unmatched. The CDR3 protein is CATSRGAGTNTGELFF. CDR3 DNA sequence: TGTGCCACCAGCAGAGGAGCGGGGACGAACACCGGGGAGCTGTTTTTT.

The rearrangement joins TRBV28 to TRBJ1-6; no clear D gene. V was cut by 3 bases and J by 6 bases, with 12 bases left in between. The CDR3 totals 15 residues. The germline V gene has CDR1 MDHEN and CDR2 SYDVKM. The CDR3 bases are TGTGCCAGCAGTTTGCAGGCCGATTTTAATTCACCCCTCCACTTT. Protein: CASSLQADFNSPLHF.

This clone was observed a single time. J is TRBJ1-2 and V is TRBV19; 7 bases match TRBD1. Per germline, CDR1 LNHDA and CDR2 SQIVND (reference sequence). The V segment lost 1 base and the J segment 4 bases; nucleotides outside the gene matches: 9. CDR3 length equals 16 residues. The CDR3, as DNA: TGTGCCAGTAGTATAGGGACAGGTCGGAGCGCCTATGGCTACACCTTC. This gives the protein CASSIGTGRSAYGYTF.

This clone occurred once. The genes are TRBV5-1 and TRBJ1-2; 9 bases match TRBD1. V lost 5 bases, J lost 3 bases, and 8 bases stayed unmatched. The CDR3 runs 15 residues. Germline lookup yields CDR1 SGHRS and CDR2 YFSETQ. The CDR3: CASSHSRTGDYGYTF. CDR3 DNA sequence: TGCGCCAGCAGTCACTCTAGGACAGGGGACTATGGCTACACCTTC.

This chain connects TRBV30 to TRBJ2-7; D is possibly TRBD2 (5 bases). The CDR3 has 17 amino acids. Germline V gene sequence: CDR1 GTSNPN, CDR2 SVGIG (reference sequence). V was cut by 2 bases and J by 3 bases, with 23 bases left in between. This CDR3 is CAWSPSPLGMPVYEQYF. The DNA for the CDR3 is TGTGCCTGGAGTCCCTCGCCTCTCGGGATGCCGGTCTACGAGCAGTACTTC.

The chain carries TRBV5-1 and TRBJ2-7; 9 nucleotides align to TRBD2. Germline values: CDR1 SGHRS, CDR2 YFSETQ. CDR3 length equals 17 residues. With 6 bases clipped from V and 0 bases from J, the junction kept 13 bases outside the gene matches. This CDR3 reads CASKYRSGGSSSYEQYF. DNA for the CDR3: TGCGCCAGCAAGTATCGGAGCGGGGGGTCCAGCTCCTACGAGCAGTACTTC.

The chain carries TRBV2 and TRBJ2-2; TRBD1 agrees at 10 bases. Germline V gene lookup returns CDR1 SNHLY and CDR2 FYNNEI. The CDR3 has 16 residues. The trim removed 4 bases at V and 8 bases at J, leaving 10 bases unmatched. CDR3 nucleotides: TGTGCCAGCAGTGGGCAGGGGGGGACAGGGGAAGGGGAGCTGTTTTTT. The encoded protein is CASSGQGGTGEGELFF.

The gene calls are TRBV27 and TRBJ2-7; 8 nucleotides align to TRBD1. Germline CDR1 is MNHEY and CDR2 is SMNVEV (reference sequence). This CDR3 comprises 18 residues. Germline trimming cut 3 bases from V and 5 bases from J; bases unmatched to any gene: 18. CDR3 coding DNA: TGTGCCAGCAGTTTTGTAGGCCCGGGGGACAGGCCCAGGGACGAGCAGTACTTC. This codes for CASSFVGPGDRPRDEQYF.

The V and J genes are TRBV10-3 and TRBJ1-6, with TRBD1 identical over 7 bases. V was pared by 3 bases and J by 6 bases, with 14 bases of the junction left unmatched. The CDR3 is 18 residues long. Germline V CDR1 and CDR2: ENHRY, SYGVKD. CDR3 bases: TGTGCCATCAGTGACCCTCTCCCCGGGACAGTGCTTAATTCACCCCTCCACTTT. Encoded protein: CAISDPLPGTVLNSPLHF.